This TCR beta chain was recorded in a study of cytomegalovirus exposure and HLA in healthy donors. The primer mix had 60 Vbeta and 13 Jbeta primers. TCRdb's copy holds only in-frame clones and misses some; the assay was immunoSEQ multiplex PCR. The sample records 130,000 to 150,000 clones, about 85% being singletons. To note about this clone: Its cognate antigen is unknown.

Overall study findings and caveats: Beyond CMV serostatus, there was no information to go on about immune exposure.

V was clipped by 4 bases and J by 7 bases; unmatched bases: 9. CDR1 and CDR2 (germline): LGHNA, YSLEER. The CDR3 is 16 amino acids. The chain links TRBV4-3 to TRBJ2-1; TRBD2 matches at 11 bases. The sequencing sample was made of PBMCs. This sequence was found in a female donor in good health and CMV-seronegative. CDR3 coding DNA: TGCGCCAGCAGCCCTACTAGCGGGAGTCGTCGGAATGAGCAGTTCTTC. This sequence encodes CASSPTSGSRRNEQFF.